Listed below are T cell receptor beta chains from one sample, sequenced in a study of T cell therapy product for transplant patients. The data were produced by immunoSEQ multiplex PCR, yet TCRdb's version contains in-frame clones alone and is incomplete. The table shows some 1,100 clones, with approximately 49% occurring only once. These receptors lack a known antigen. The specimen sequenced was a sorted cell population cultured from PBMCs. Receptors originate from an adult in good health. The CDR3 runs from the conserved cysteine through the conserved F or W. Each record gives: J gene, clone size, CDR3 length, D gene, V gene, CDR3 protein, CDR3 DNA. The D gene is left open where the match is weak. Part of the rows lack a size; the others show once, few, many or a class for expanded clones.

TRBJ2-1	NA	13	NA	TRBV11-3	CASSLTTNNEQFF	TGTGCCAGCAGCTTAACCACTAACAATGAGCAGTTCTTC
TRBJ1-2	medium-sized	15	NA	TRBV4-3	CASSQDLTANYGYTF	TGCGCCAGCAGCCAAGATCTTACGGCTAACTATGGCTACACCTTC
TRBJ1-4	large	16	NA	TRBV16	CASSQFQSGRNEKLFF	TGTGCCAGCAGCCAATTCCAAAGTGGCAGGAATGAAAAACTGTTTTTT
TRBJ1-2	few	13	NA	TRBV5-4	CASRLTGNYGYTF	TGTGCCAGCAGATTGACGGGGAACTATGGCTACACCTTC
TRBJ1-1	NA	12	NA	TRBV7-2	CASSLDPGSAFF	TGTGCCAGCAGCTTAGACCCGGGGTCAGCTTTCTTT
TRBJ1-2	NA	13	NA	TRBV10-3	CAILGQGGDGYTF	TGTGCCATCTTAGGGCAGGGAGGGGATGGCTACACCTTC
TRBJ2-2	NA	14	NA	TRBV15	CATSRDWVPGELFF	TGTGCCACCAGCAGAGATTGGGTCCCCGGGGAGCTGTTTTTT
TRBJ2-5	NA	13	TRBD1	TRBV29-1	CSVLDRVEETQYF	TGCAGCGTCCTAGACAGGGTAGAAGAGACCCAGTACTTC
TRBJ1-2	NA	13	TRBD1	TRBV30	CAWSARGDYGYTF	TGTGCCTGGAGTGCCAGGGGGGACTATGGCTACACCTTC
TRBJ2-1	NA	18	NA	TRBV19	CASSILYSGPTPYNEQFF	TGTGCCAGTAGTATTCTATATTCGGGACCCACTCCCTACAATGAGCAGTTCTTC
TRBJ2-5	NA	11	NA	TRBV7-4	CASSQRETQYF	TGTGCCAGCAGCCAGAGAGAGACCCAGTACTTC
TRBJ1-2	hyperexpanded	14	NA	TRBV29-1	CSVHSFGSNYGYTF	TGCAGCGTCCATAGTTTTGGCAGTAACTATGGCTACACCTTC
TRBJ1-2	large	14	NA	TRBV6-5	CASSSGRGEYGYTF	TGTGCCAGCAGTTCGGGCCGAGGGGAGTATGGCTACACCTTC
TRBJ2-3	large	14	NA	TRBV10-3	CAISESGGTDTQYF	TGTGCCATCAGTGAGTCTGGGGGCACAGATACGCAGTATTTT
TRBJ1-4	few	15	NA	TRBV5-4	CASSSAGTDNEKLFF	TGTGCCAGCAGCTCGGCCGGGACGGACAATGAAAAACTGTTTTTT
TRBJ1-5	NA	15	NA	TRBV7-4	CASSLGGFEGQPQHF	TGTGCCAGCAGTTTAGGAGGTTTCGAAGGACAGCCCCAGCATTTT
TRBJ2-2	medium-sized	14	TRBD2	TRBV19	CASKSGTSTGELFF	TGTGCCAGCAAATCCGGGACTAGTACCGGGGAGCTGTTTTTT
TRBJ1-5	NA	16	NA	TRBV6-5	CASSSGRSSPNQPQHF	TGTGCCAGCAGTTCCGGACGATCCAGTCCGAATCAGCCCCAGCATTTT
TRBJ2-3	medium-sized	12	NA	TRBV6-5	CASSRSRDTQYF	TGTGCCAGCAGTAGATCCAGGGATACGCAGTATTTT
TRBJ1-6	NA	14	NA	TRBV4-1	CASKPDSGGSPLHF	TGCGCCAGCAAGCCGGACAGCGGAGGGTCACCCCTCCACTTT
TRBJ2-1	few	12	NA	TRBV6-5	CASSYAGTGMFF	TGTGCCAGCAGTTACGCCGGGACTGGGATGTTCTTC
TRBJ1-5	NA	16	NA	TRBV6-6	CASSSGRSSPNQPQHF	TGTGCCAGCAGTTCCGGACGATCCAGTCCGAATCAGCCCCAGCATTTT
TRBJ2-5	few	15	TRBD1	TRBV19	CASSTSYHRGETQYF	TGTGCCAGTAGTACATCCTACCACAGGGGAGAGACCCAGTACTTC
TRBJ1-3	NA	16	TRBD1	TRBV4-1	CASSQEGQGAGNTIYF	TGCGCCAGCAGCCAAGAGGGACAGGGGGCAGGAAACACCATATATTTT
TRBJ2-1	NA	16	NA	TRBV7-2	CASSPQRGQTNNEQFF	TGTGCCAGCAGCCCCCAGCGGGGACAGACTAACAATGAGCAGTTCTTC
TRBJ1-6	NA	15	TRBD1	TRBV19	CASSTGTGGRSPLHF	TGTGCCAGTAGTACCGGGACAGGGGGAAGGTCACCCCTCCACTTT
TRBJ1-1	NA	16	NA	TRBV19	CASSTTRGGLGMAAFF	TGTGCCAGTAGTACAACCCGGGGAGGGCTCGGGATGGCAGCTTTCTTT
TRBJ2-1	medium-sized	16	NA	TRBV11-3	CASSPQRGQTNNEQFF	TGTGCCAGCAGCCCCCAGCGGGGACAGACTAACAATGAGCAGTTCTTC